Listed below are T cell receptor beta chains from one sample, sequenced in a study of control samples from healthy donors and cancer patients. Clones were sequenced by immunoSEQ multiplex PCR, and TCRdb holds only the in-frame ones, with some missing. The sample has approximately 230,000 clones; roughly 80% are singletons. Sequencing input: PBMCs. The origin of the receptors is a woman in her sixties with lung cancer. The CDR3 runs from the conserved cysteine through the conserved F or W. D genes are given only for firm matches. Rows give clone size only sometimes, using once, few, many, or a class for an expanded clone.

J gene: TRBJ1-6
clone size: -
D gene: TRBD1
V gene: TRBV2
CDR3 protein: CASRGQGATALHF
CDR3 DNA: TGTGCCAGCAGGGGACAGGGGGCAACGGCCCTCCACTTT

J gene: TRBJ2-1
clone size: -
D gene: -
V gene: TRBV11-2
CDR3 protein: CASSLSGIYNEQFF
CDR3 DNA: TGTGCCAGCAGCTTATCCGGGATATACAATGAGCAGTTCTTC

J gene: TRBJ2-1
clone size: -
D gene: TRBD2
V gene: TRBV3-1/TRBV3-2
CDR3 protein: CASSPGLAGVGPQQFF
CDR3 DNA: TGTGCCAGCAGCCCGGGACTAGCGGGAGTGGGACCCCAGCAGTTCTTC

J gene: TRBJ1-4
clone size: -
D gene: TRBD1
V gene: TRBV2
CDR3 protein: CASSPVRGPEKLFF
CDR3 DNA: TGTGCCAGCAGCCCTGTGAGGGGGCCTGAAAAACTGTTTTTT

J gene: TRBJ1-6
clone size: -
D gene: -
V gene: TRBV21-1
CDR3 protein: CASPGAGQYNSPLHF
CDR3 DNA: TGTGCCAGCCCGGGGGCGGGACAGTATAATTCACCCCTCCACTTT

J gene: TRBJ2-5
clone size: -
D gene: -
V gene: TRBV5-1
CDR3 protein: CASSSGRMQETQYF
CDR3 DNA: TGCGCCAGCAGCTCGGGACGGATGCAAGAGACCCAGTACTTC

J gene: TRBJ1-2
clone size: -
D gene: -
V gene: TRBV19
CDR3 protein: CASNTQGRGWDGYTF
CDR3 DNA: TGTGCCAGTAATACACAGGGAAGAGGCTGGGATGGCTACACCTTC

J gene: TRBJ1-4
clone size: once
D gene: -
V gene: TRBV5-1
CDR3 protein: CASSVGRINEKLFF
CDR3 DNA: TGCGCCAGCAGCGTGGGACGGATTAATGAAAAACTGTTTTTT

J gene: TRBJ2-2
clone size: -
D gene: -
V gene: TRBV9
CDR3 protein: CASSKDSRGSGELFF
CDR3 DNA: TGTGCCAGCAGCAAAGACAGTAGGGGATCCGGGGAGCTGTTTTTT

J gene: TRBJ1-4
clone size: -
D gene: TRBD1
V gene: TRBV5-6
CDR3 protein: CASSLWSGGYEKLFF
CDR3 DNA: TGTGCCAGCAGCTTGTGGTCAGGGGGCTATGAAAAACTGTTTTTT

J gene: TRBJ2-2
clone size: -
D gene: -
V gene: TRBV5-1
CDR3 protein: CASSLSGNTGELFF
CDR3 DNA: TGCGCCAGCAGCTTGTCCGGGAACACCGGGGAGCTGTTTTTT

J gene: TRBJ2-7
clone size: -
D gene: TRBD1
V gene: TRBV5-4
CDR3 protein: CASSTPGTGSMGYEQYF
CDR3 DNA: TGTGCCAGCAGCACCCCAGGGACAGGGAGTATGGGCTACGAGCAGTACTTC

J gene: TRBJ2-7
clone size: -
D gene: -
V gene: TRBV19
CDR3 protein: CASSIFHGQSVLTSYLSRQYF
CDR3 DNA: TGTGCCAGTAGTATATTTCACGGTCAAAGCGTCCTTACGAGCTATCTTTCTCGGCAGTACTTC

J gene: TRBJ2-5
clone size: few
D gene: -
V gene: TRBV9
CDR3 protein: CASSVEGWVQETQYF
CDR3 DNA: TGTGCCAGCAGCGTAGAGGGTTGGGTACAAGAGACCCAGTACTTC

J gene: TRBJ2-1
clone size: -
D gene: TRBD1
V gene: TRBV27
CDR3 protein: CASSLYGQGAYNEQFF
CDR3 DNA: TGTGCCAGCAGTTTATATGGGCAGGGGGCCTACAATGAGCAGTTCTTC

J gene: TRBJ2-2
clone size: -
D gene: TRBD1
V gene: TRBV5-4
CDR3 protein: CASRVRQGGTGELFF
CDR3 DNA: TGTGCCAGCAGGGTGCGACAGGGCGGCACCGGGGAGCTGTTTTTT

J gene: TRBJ1-1
clone size: -
D gene: TRBD1
V gene: TRBV7-9
CDR3 protein: CASSMTKTGSTEAFF
CDR3 DNA: TGTGCCAGCAGCATGACAAAGACAGGGTCCACTGAAGCTTTCTTT

J gene: TRBJ2-5
clone size: -
D gene: TRBD2
V gene: TRBV9
CDR3 protein: CASSKGILAPIQETQYF
CDR3 DNA: TGTGCCAGCAGCAAGGGGATACTAGCGCCTATCCAAGAGACCCAGTACTTC

J gene: TRBJ1-5
clone size: few
D gene: -
V gene: TRBV7-2
CDR3 protein: CASSLASTVLQPQHF
CDR3 DNA: TGTGCCAGCAGCTTAGCTTCGACTGTGTTGCAGCCCCAGCATTTT

J gene: TRBJ2-1
clone size: -
D gene: TRBD2
V gene: TRBV24-1
CDR3 protein: CATSESSGSGQFF
CDR3 DNA: TGTGCCACCAGTGAGTCTAGCGGGAGTGGACAGTTCTTC

J gene: TRBJ1-5
clone size: -
D gene: TRBD1
V gene: TRBV5-8
CDR3 protein: CASSTGTGILNQPQHF
CDR3 DNA: TGTGCCAGCAGCACCGGGACAGGGATTCTTAATCAGCCCCAGCATTTT

J gene: TRBJ1-1
clone size: few
D gene: -
V gene: TRBV27
CDR3 protein: CASSLERINTEAFF
CDR3 DNA: TGTGCCAGCAGTTTAGAGCGGATAAACACTGAAGCTTTCTTT

J gene: TRBJ1-4
clone size: few
D gene: -
V gene: TRBV11-2
CDR3 protein: CASSLVGGDNEKLFF
CDR3 DNA: TGTGCCAGCAGCTTAGTAGGCGGAGACAATGAAAAACTGTTTTTT

J gene: TRBJ2-1
clone size: -
D gene: TRBD2
V gene: TRBV11-3
CDR3 protein: CASSLGGDNEQFF
CDR3 DNA: TGTGCCAGCAGCCTCGGGGGGGACAATGAGCAGTTCTTC

J gene: TRBJ1-2
clone size: -
D gene: TRBD1
V gene: TRBV2
CDR3 protein: CAGGQGAGYTF
CDR3 DNA: TGTGCCGGCGGACAGGGGGCTGGCTACACCTTC

J gene: TRBJ2-3
clone size: -
D gene: TRBD1
V gene: TRBV24-1
CDR3 protein: CATSESRTGGYTQYF
CDR3 DNA: TGTGCCACCAGTGAATCACGGACAGGGGGATATACGCAGTATTTT

J gene: TRBJ2-3
clone size: -
D gene: -
V gene: TRBV7-9
CDR3 protein: CASSLGRGTTDTQYF
CDR3 DNA: TGTGCCAGCAGCTTAGGTAGGGGGACCACAGATACGCAGTATTTT

J gene: TRBJ2-7
clone size: -
D gene: -
V gene: TRBV19
CDR3 protein: CASRAQGTYEQYF
CDR3 DNA: TGTGCCAGTAGGGCCCAGGGGACGTACGAGCAGTACTTC

J gene: TRBJ2-7
clone size: -
D gene: TRBD2
V gene: TRBV2
CDR3 protein: CASRTSAPYEQYF
CDR3 DNA: TGTGCCAGCCGGACTAGCGCACCCTACGAGCAGTACTTC

J gene: TRBJ1-1
clone size: once
D gene: -
V gene: TRBV3-1/TRBV3-2
CDR3 protein: CASSQYRTEAFF
CDR3 DNA: TGTGCCAGCAGCCAGTACAGGACTGAAGCTTTCTTT

J gene: TRBJ1-6
clone size: -
D gene: TRBD1
V gene: TRBV6-5
CDR3 protein: CASRGQGDNSPLHF
CDR3 DNA: TGTGCCAGCAGGGGACAGGGCGACAATTCACCCCTCCACTTT

J gene: TRBJ2-2
clone size: -
D gene: -
V gene: TRBV6-5
CDR3 protein: CASSPAITGELFF
CDR3 DNA: TGTGCCAGCAGCCCAGCCATCACCGGGGAGCTGTTTTTT

J gene: TRBJ2-1
clone size: -
D gene: TRBD2
V gene: TRBV5-1
CDR3 protein: CASSSGGLDNEQFF
CDR3 DNA: TGCGCCAGCAGCTCGGGGGGGTTGGACAATGAGCAGTTCTTC

J gene: TRBJ2-7
clone size: -
D gene: TRBD2
V gene: TRBV27
CDR3 protein: CASRSPSGPTYEQYF
CDR3 DNA: TGTGCCAGCAGATCCCCTAGCGGACCAACCTACGAGCAGTACTTC

J gene: TRBJ2-3
clone size: once
D gene: -
V gene: TRBV10-3
CDR3 protein: CAISRGGRLTSTDTQYF
CDR3 DNA: TGTGCCATCAGTCGGGGCGGCAGGCTAACTAGCACAGATACGCAGTATTTT

J gene: TRBJ2-1
clone size: -
D gene: -
V gene: TRBV5-4
CDR3 protein: CASSSRHGLGYEQFF
CDR3 DNA: TGTGCCAGCAGCTCCCGACACGGTTTAGGCTATGAGCAGTTCTTC

J gene: TRBJ2-1
clone size: -
D gene: -
V gene: TRBV18
CDR3 protein: CASRDANNEQFF
CDR3 DNA: TGTGCCAGCCGGGACGCAAACAATGAGCAGTTCTTC

J gene: TRBJ2-7
clone size: -
D gene: TRBD1
V gene: TRBV2
CDR3 protein: CASSEGLYGQGEDEQYF
CDR3 DNA: TGTGCCAGCAGTGAGGGGCTCTATGGACAGGGGGAGGACGAGCAGTACTTC

J gene: TRBJ2-3
clone size: -
D gene: -
V gene: TRBV24-1
CDR3 protein: CATSGTSDSSTDTQYF
CDR3 DNA: TGTGCCACCAGTGGCACCTCGGACAGCAGCACAGATACGCAGTATTTT

J gene: TRBJ2-5
clone size: -
D gene: -
V gene: TRBV6-6
CDR3 protein: CASSSKGGEETQYF
CDR3 DNA: TGTGCCAGCAGTTCGAAGGGTGGGGAGGAGACCCAGTACTTC

J gene: TRBJ1-4
clone size: -
D gene: -
V gene: TRBV7-9
CDR3 protein: CASTLLSMGGEKLFF
CDR3 DNA: TGTGCCAGCACCCTACTTTCCATGGGCGGTGAAAAACTGTTTTTT

J gene: TRBJ1-4
clone size: -
D gene: -
V gene: TRBV28
CDR3 protein: CASSSRGAASNEKLFF
CDR3 DNA: TGTGCCAGCAGTTCCCGGGGAGCCGCCTCTAATGAAAAACTGTTTTTT

J gene: TRBJ2-1
clone size: -
D gene: TRBD1
V gene: TRBV10-1
CDR3 protein: CASSDPGTGTGNEQFF
CDR3 DNA: TGCGCCAGCAGTGACCCCGGGACAGGGACAGGGAATGAGCAGTTCTTC

J gene: TRBJ2-7
clone size: -
D gene: -
V gene: TRBV7-2
CDR3 protein: CASSLAGGTYEQYF
CDR3 DNA: TGTGCCAGCAGCTTAGCGGGGGGAACCTACGAGCAGTACTTC

J gene: TRBJ1-1
clone size: -
D gene: -
V gene: TRBV10-2
CDR3 protein: CASREGRLTEAFF
CDR3 DNA: TGCGCCAGCAGGGAAGGCCGGCTTACTGAAGCTTTCTTT

J gene: TRBJ1-2
clone size: -
D gene: TRBD1
V gene: TRBV10-3
CDR3 protein: CAISESGQGRNYGYTF
CDR3 DNA: TGTGCCATCAGTGAGTCAGGACAGGGCCGTAACTATGGCTACACCTTC

J gene: TRBJ1-1
clone size: -
D gene: TRBD1
V gene: TRBV5-8
CDR3 protein: CASSSGQDKTGGTEAFF
CDR3 DNA: TGTGCCAGCAGCTCAGGACAGGACAAGACTGGGGGGACTGAAGCTTTCTTT

J gene: TRBJ2-1
clone size: few
D gene: TRBD1
V gene: TRBV12-5
CDR3 protein: CASVPGQAYNEQFF
CDR3 DNA: TGTGCTAGTGTTCCGGGACAGGCGTACAATGAGCAGTTCTTC